One TCR beta chain is described in this entry. The sample is drawn from a study of blood T cell repertoires in COVID-19. The assay was immunoSEQ multiplex PCR, and TCRdb's table has in-frame clones only and misses some. The sample yields 250,000 to 300,000 clones, about 91% seen once. Trimming left V 3 bases short and J 3 bases short, with 9 bases between. CDR3 length: 13 residues. The germline V gene has CDR1 LGHNA and CDR2 YSLEER. This receptor was identified in a human donor in a cohort exposed to, infected with or recovered from COVID-19 (not recorded which). The donor label of this sample is uncertain. J is TRBJ2-7 and V is TRBV4-3; D unresolved. Sequenced: PBMCs or T cells enriched from blood (not recorded which). In DNA, the CDR3 is TGCGCCAGCAGCCAGTGGAGTGGCTACGAGCAGTACTTC. This gives the protein CASSQWSGYEQYF.